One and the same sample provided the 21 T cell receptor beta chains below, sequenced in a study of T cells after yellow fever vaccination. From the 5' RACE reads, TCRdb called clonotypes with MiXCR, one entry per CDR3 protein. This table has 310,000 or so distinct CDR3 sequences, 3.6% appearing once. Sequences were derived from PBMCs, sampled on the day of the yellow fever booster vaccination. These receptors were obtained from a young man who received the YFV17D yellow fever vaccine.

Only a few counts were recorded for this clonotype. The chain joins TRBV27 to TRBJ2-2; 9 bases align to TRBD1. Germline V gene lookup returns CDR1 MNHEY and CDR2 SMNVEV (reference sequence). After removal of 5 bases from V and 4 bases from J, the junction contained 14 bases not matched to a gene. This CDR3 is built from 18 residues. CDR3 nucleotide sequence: TGTGCCAGCAGTCCAATACTCCGGACAGGGGCGACCACCGGGGAGCTGTTTTTT. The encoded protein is CASSPILRTGATTGELFF.

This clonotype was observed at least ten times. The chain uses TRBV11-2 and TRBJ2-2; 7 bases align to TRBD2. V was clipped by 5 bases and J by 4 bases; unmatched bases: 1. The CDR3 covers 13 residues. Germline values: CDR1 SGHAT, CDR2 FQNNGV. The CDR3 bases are TGTGCCAGCAGCCTAGCGGTCACCGGGGAGCTGTTTTTT. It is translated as CASSLAVTGELFF. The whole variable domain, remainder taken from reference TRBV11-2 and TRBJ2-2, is EAGVAQSPRYKIIEKRQSVAFWCNPISGHATLYWYQQILGQGPKLLIQFQNNGVVDDSQLPKDRFSAERLKGVDSTLKIQPAKLEDSAVYLCASSLAVTGELFFGEGSRLTVL.

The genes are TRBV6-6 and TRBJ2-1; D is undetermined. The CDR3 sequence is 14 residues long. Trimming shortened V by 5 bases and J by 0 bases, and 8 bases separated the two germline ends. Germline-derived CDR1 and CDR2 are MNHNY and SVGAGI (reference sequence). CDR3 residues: CASSGTCSYNEQFF. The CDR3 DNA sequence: TGTGCCAGCAGTGGTACATGCTCCTACAATGAGCAGTTCTTC.

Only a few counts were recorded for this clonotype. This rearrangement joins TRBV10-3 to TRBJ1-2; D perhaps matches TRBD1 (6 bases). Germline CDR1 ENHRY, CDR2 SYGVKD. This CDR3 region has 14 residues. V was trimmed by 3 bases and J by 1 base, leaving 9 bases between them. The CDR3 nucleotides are TGTGCCATCAGTGACAGGGGAATTAACTATGGCTACACCTTC. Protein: CAISDRGINYGYTF.

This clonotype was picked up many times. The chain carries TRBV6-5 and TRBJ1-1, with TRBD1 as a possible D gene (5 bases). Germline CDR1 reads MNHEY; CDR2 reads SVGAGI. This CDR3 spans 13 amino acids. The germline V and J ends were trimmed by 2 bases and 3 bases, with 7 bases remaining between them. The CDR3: CASSYGGDTEAFF. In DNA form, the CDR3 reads TGTGCCAGCAGTTACGGGGGGGACACTGAAGCTTTCTTT.

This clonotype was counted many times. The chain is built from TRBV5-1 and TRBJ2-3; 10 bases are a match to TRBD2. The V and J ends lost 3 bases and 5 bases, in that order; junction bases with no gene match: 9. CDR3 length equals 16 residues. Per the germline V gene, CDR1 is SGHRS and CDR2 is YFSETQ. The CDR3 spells CASSWTAGGEGDTQYF. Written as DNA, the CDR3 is TGCGCCAGCAGCTGGACAGCGGGGGGGGAGGGAGATACGCAGTATTTT.

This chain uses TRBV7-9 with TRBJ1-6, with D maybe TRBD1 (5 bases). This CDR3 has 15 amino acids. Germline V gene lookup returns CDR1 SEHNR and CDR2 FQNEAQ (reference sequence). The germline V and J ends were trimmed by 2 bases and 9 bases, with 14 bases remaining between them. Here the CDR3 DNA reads TGTGCCAGCAGCTTATCTTCAGGGTTTGGTTCACCCCTCCACTTT. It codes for CASSLSSGFGSPLHF.

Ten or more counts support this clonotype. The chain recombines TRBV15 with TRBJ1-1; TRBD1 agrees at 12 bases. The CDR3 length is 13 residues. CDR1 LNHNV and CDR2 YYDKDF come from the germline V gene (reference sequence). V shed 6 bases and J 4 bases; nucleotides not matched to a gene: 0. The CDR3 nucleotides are TGTGCCACCAGGGGACAGGGGGCCACTGAAGCTTTCTTT. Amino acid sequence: CATRGQGATEAFF.

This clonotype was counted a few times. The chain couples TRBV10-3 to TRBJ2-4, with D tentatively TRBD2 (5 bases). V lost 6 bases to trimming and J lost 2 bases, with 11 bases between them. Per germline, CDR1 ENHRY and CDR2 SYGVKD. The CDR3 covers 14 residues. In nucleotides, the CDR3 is TGTGCCATCAGCCCTAGCTTTCCCAAAAACATTCAGTACTTC. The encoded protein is CAISPSFPKNIQYF.

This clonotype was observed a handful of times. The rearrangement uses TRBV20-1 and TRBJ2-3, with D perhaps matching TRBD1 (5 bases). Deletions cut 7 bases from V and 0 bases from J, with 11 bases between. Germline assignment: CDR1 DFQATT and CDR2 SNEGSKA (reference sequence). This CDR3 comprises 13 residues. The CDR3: CSVRAASTDTQYF. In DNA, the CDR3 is TGCAGTGTCAGGGCAGCTAGCACAGATACGCAGTATTTT.

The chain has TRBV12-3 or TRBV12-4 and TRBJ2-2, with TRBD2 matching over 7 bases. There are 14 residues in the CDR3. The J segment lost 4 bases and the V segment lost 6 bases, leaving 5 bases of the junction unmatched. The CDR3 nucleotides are TGTGCCAGCAGCTGGGGCGGGGGCACCGGGGAGCTGTTTTTT. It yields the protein CASSWGGGTGELFF.

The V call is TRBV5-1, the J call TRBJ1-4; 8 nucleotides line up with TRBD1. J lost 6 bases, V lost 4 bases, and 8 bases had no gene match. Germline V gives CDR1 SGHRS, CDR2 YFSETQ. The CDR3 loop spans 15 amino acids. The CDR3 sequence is CASSTQGARDEKLFF. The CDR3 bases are TGCGCCAGCAGCACTCAGGGGGCGAGGGATGAAAAACTGTTTTTT.

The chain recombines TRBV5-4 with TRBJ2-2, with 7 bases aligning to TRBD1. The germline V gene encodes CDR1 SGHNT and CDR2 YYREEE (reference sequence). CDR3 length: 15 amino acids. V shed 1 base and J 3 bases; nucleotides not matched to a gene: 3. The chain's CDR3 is CASSLPGQDTGELFF. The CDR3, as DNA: TGTGCCAGCAGCTTGCCCGGACAGGACACCGGGGAGCTGTTTTTT. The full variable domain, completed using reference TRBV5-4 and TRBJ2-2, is ETGVTQSPTHLIKTRGQQVTLRCSSQSGHNTVSWYQQALGQGPQFIFQYYREEENGRGNFPPRFSGLQFPNYSSELNVNALELDDSALYLCASSLPGQDTGELFFGEGSRLTVL.

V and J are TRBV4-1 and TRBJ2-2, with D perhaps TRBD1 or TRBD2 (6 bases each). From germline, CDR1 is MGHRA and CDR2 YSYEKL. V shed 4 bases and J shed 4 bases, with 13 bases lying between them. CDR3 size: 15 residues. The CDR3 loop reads CASSRGAASTGELFF. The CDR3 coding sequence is TGCGCCAGCAGCCGGGGGGCGGCGAGCACCGGGGAGCTGTTTTTT.

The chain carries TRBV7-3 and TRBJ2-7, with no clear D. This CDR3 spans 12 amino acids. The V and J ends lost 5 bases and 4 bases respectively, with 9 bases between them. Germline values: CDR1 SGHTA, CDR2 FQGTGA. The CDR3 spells CASSPQVYEQYV. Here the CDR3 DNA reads TGTGCCAGCAGCCCTCAGGTATACGAGCAGTACGTC.

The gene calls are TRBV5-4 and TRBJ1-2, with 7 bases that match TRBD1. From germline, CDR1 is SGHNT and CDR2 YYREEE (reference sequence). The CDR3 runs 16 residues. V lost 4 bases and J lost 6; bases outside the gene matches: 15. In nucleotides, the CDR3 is TGTGCCAGCAGCCTTGGGACAGCCCTCTGGTCGGATGGCTACACCTTC. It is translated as CASSLGTALWSDGYTF.

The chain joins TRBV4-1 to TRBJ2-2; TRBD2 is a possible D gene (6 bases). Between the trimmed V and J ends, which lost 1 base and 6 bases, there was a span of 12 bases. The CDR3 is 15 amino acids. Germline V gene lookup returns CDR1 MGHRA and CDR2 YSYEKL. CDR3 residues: CASSQVMSGAGELFF. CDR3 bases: TGCGCCAGCAGCCAAGTTATGTCGGGGGCCGGGGAGCTGTTTTTT.

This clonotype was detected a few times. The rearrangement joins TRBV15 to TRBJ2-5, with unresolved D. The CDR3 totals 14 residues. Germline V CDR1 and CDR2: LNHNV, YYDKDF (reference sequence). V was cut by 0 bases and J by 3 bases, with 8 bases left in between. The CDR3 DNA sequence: TGTGCCACCAGCAGAGATCTGGTAGAAGAGACCCAGTACTTC. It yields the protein CATSRDLVEETQYF. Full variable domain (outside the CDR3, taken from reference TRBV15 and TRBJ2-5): DAMVIQNPRYQVTQFGKPVTLSCSQTLNHNVMYWYQQKSSQAPKLLFHYYDKDFNNEADTPDNFQSRRPNTSFCFLDIRSPGLGDTAMYLCATSRDLVEETQYFGPGTRLLVL.

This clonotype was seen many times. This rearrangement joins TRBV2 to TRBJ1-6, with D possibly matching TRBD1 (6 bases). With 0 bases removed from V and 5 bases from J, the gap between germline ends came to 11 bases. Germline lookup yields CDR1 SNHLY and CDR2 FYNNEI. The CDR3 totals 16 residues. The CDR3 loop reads CASSEAGARNNSPLHF. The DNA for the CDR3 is TGTGCCAGCAGTGAAGCGGGGGCGCGCAATAATTCACCCCTCCACTTT.

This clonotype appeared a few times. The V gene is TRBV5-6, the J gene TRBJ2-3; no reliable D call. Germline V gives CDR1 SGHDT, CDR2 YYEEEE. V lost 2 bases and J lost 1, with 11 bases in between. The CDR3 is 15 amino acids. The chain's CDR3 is CASSFVSDGTDTQYF. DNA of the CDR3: TGTGCCAGCAGCTTTGTTTCAGACGGCACAGATACGCAGTATTTT.

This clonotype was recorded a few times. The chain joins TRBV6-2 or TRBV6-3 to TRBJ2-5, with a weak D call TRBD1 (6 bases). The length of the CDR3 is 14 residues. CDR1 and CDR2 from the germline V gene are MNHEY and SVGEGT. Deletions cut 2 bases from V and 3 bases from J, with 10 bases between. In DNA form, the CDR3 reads TGTGCCAGCAGTTACGGACAGCGCAAAGAGACCCAGTACTTC. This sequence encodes CASSYGQRKETQYF.